These 16 T cell receptor beta chains originate from one sample sequenced in a study of T cell clusters in autoimmune cytopenias. Roughly 40,000 genome equivalents of blood DNA were amplified for TRB. TRB was amplified by touch-down multiplex PCR, primer pools A and B combined. TCRdb reprocessed the multiplex PCR reads and reports one entry per CDR3 protein, with no DNA. The sample features about 4,900 distinct CDR3 sequences, with around 20% in its top ten. The sample comprised peripheral blood. The receptors come from a human donor with an autoimmune cytopenia or autoimmune hepatitis (not recorded which).

By frequency, this clonotype registers medium-sized. V gene TRBV19 combines with J gene TRBJ2-7; TCRdb picks TRBD1, but there is no DNA to check that call. CDR3 length equals 15 residues. Germline CDR1 is LNHDA and CDR2 is SQIVND (reference sequence). Here the CDR3 reads CASSNVGDRSYEQYF.

Its frequency marks this clonotype as medium-sized. The chain employs TRBV20-1 and TRBJ2-3; TCRdb names TRBD1, which stays unverified in the absence of DNA. In germline, CDR1 is DFQATT, CDR2 SNEGSKA (reference sequence). This CDR3 is built from 13 residues. This CDR3 is CSARDTGTDTQYF.

In terms of frequency, this clonotype is medium-sized (0.01 to 0.1%). The rearrangement links TRBV15 to TRBJ1-5; as DNA is missing, the TRBD1 call by TCRdb cannot be tested. CDR1 is LNHNV and CDR2 is YYDKDF in the germline V gene (reference sequence). The CDR3 has 16 residues. The CDR3 spells CATSRVGRVGNQPQHF.

This sequence joins TRBV30 and TRBJ2-2. The CDR3 covers 13 residues. CDR1 and CDR2 from the germline V gene are GTSNPN and SVGIG (reference sequence). The CDR3 loop reads CAWSGLNTGELFF. Looking up the rest from reference TRBV30 and TRBJ2-2 gives the full variable domain: SQTIHQWPATLVQPVGSPLSLECTVEGTSNPNLYWYRQAAGRGLQLLFYSVGIGQISSEVPQNLSASRPQDRQFILSSKKLLLSDSGFYLCAWSGLNTGELFFGEGSRLTVL.

The chain carries TRBV13 and TRBJ1-1; absent DNA, TCRdb's TRBD1 call cannot be checked. Germline V gene data show CDR1 as PRHDT and CDR2 as FYEKMQ (reference sequence). The CDR3 is 15 amino acids. CDR3 residues: CASSVWDRGNTEAFF.

V and J are TRBV20-1 and TRBJ2-5; TCRdb's D call of TRBD2 is untestable without DNA. The CDR3 spans 13 residues. In germline, CDR1 is DFQATT, CDR2 SNEGSKA (reference sequence). The CDR3 sequence: CSARAGGPETQYF.

This clonotype shows up as medium-sized by frequency. This chain links TRBV5-6 with TRBJ2-7; no DNA is available, so the TRBD2 call from TCRdb remains unchecked. Germline assignment: CDR1 SGHDT and CDR2 YYEEEE. This CDR3 is built from 14 residues. The CDR3 sequence: CASSGGRGSYEQYF.

The genes are TRBV7-9 and TRBJ1-4. Per germline, CDR1 SEHNR and CDR2 FQNEAQ (reference sequence). The CDR3 spans 14 residues. CDR3 residues: CASSSAAGSRKLFF.

This clonotype is classed as medium-sized (0.01 to 0.1%) by frequency. This chain uses TRBV27 with TRBJ2-6. Germline CDR1 and CDR2: MNHEY and SMNVEV (reference sequence). The CDR3 spans 15 residues. This chain's CDR3 is CASSFSGDGANVLTF.

This clonotype is deemed medium-sized by its frequency. The chain has TRBV5-6 and TRBJ2-2. This CDR3 has 18 amino acids. Germline loops: CDR1 SGHDT, CDR2 YYEEEE. This chain's CDR3 is CASSLMGYAFANTGELFF.

Frequency places this clonotype as medium-sized. The J gene is TRBJ2-5, the V gene TRBV29-1; as DNA is missing, the TRBD2 call by TCRdb cannot be tested. Germline lookup yields CDR1 SQVTM and CDR2 ANQGSEA. This CDR3 region has 14 residues. This CDR3 is CSVGAGGPGETQYF.

Measured by frequency, this clonotype is medium-sized. J is TRBJ2-2 and V is TRBV6-5; TCRdb's D gene call, TRBD2, goes unchecked for lack of DNA. The CDR3 sequence is 15 residues long. The V gene's germline CDR1 is MNHEY and CDR2 SVGAGI. The CDR3 sequence: CASSKGLAATGELFF.

Frequency places this clonotype as medium-sized. The chain combines TRBV6-1 with TRBJ2-7; with no DNA, the TCRdb D assignment of TRBD1 cannot be verified. The CDR3 sequence is 12 residues long. CDR1 and CDR2 (germline): MNHNS, SASEGT. This chain's CDR3 is CASSPRLSEQYF.

Frequency places this clonotype as medium-sized. The chain uses TRBV11-1 and TRBJ1-1; absent DNA, TCRdb's TRBD1 call cannot be checked. CDR1 SGHAT and CDR2 FQDESV come from the germline V gene (reference sequence). The CDR3 has 14 amino acids. CDR3 in amino acids: CASSLEEDSASAFF.

This clonotype shows up as medium-sized (0.01 to 0.1%) by frequency. The genes are TRBV5-1 and TRBJ2-1; no DNA is available, so the TRBD2 call from TCRdb remains unchecked. This CDR3 comprises 14 residues. Germline CDR1 is SGHRS and CDR2 is YFSETQ. The CDR3 spells CASSLGLVFNEQFF. Complete variable domain (other parts from reference TRBV5-1 and TRBJ2-1): KAGVTQTPRYLIKTRGQQVTLSCSPISGHRSVSWYQQTPGQGLQFLFEYFSETQRNKGNFPGRFSGRQFSNSRSEMNVSTLELGDSALYLCASSLGLVFNEQFFGPGTRLTVL.

This clonotype is identified as medium-sized (0.01 to 0.1%) from frequency. The chain joins TRBV27 to TRBJ2-3; TCRdb indicates TRBD1, and absent DNA this call remains unverified. Germline CDR1 reads MNHEY; CDR2 reads SMNVEV (reference sequence). The CDR3 covers 14 residues. CDR3: CASSLGAVRDTQYF.